What follows are 7 T cell receptor beta chains derived from one specimen sequenced in a study of T cell repertoires in cytomegalovirus infection. TCRdb used MiXCR to reprocess the reads, holding one entry per CDR3 protein. This table has approximately 500,000 distinct CDR3 sequences, 11% appearing once. The material sequenced was PBMCs. The source is a human donor in good health (CMV status not recorded). Some clones in this sample may be carry-over from other donors' samples.

Only a few counts were recorded for this clonotype. This sequence joins TRBV28 and TRBJ1-5; weak D call: TRBD1 (6 bases). This CDR3 has 13 residues. In germline, CDR1 is MDHEN, CDR2 SYDVKM. V was trimmed by 7 bases and J by 4 bases, leaving 11 bases between them. The CDR3 here is CASTRTANQPQHF. CDR3 DNA: TGTGCCAGCACCCGGACAGCTAATCAGCCCCAGCATTTT.

This clonotype appeared many times. The chain joins TRBV11-2 to TRBJ2-3, with D hard to call. This CDR3 is built from 16 residues. The germline V and J ends were trimmed by 6 bases and 2 bases, with 18 bases remaining between them. From germline, CDR1 is SGHAT and CDR2 FQNNGV. The CDR3 DNA reads TGTGCCAGCAGACCATTCTTACGGGCTCACACAGATACGCAGTATTTT. Translating it yields CASRPFLRAHTDTQYF.

Points on this clonotype: This may be a read error, as it is one base from a much larger clone. The chain joins TRBV5-6 to TRBJ2-2; D is undetermined. V was shortened by 3 bases and J by 5 bases, with 8 bases between the two germline ends. Germline lookup yields CDR1 SGHDT and CDR2 YYEEEE. The CDR3 consists of 13 residues. The DNA for the CDR3 is TGTGCCAGCAGCTGGGGTTGGACCGGGGAGCTGTTTTTT. As protein: CASSWGWTGELFF.

At least ten counts were recorded for this clonotype. As DNA, the CDR3 is TGTGCCATCAGTGCGGCCGGGGGCGCAACTGAAGCTTTCTTT. Translated, it gives CAISAAGGATEAFF. V and J are TRBV10-3 and TRBJ1-1; tentatively, D is TRBD1 (6 bases). CDR1 is ENHRY and CDR2 is SYGVKD in the germline V gene. Trimming stripped 4 bases from V and 5 bases from J, with 14 bases between. The CDR3 has 14 residues.

This clonotype was counted many times. The gene calls are TRBV12-3 or TRBV12-4 and TRBJ2-5; TRBD2 matches 14 bases. The CDR3 has 16 residues. V gave up 6 bases and J gave up 4 bases; unmatched junction bases: 7. The CDR3 sequence is CASSSPGLAGVETQYF. In DNA form, the CDR3 reads TGTGCCAGCAGCTCCCCGGGACTAGCGGGAGTAGAGACCCAGTACTTC.

This clonotype occurred a few times. The chain has TRBV7-9 and TRBJ2-3; unclear D gene. The germline V gene has CDR1 SEHNR and CDR2 FQNEAQ (reference sequence). The germline V and J ends were trimmed by 2 bases and 9 bases, with 12 bases remaining between them. The CDR3 covers 13 residues. CDR3 residues: CASSLSDLATQYF. The CDR3 DNA reads as TGTGCCAGCAGCTTAAGTGATCTGGCGACGCAGTATTTT.

This clonotype has only a few counts. The chain is built from TRBV27 and TRBJ2-3; D remains unclear. CDR3 length: 13 residues. The V end lost 1 base, the J end lost 3 bases, and 5 bases lay between the germline ends. Germline V gene data show CDR1 as MNHEY and CDR2 as SMNVEV (reference sequence). This chain's CDR3 is CASSLLRTDTQYF. The CDR3 nucleotides are TGTGCCAGCAGTTTATTGAGGACAGATACGCAGTATTTT.